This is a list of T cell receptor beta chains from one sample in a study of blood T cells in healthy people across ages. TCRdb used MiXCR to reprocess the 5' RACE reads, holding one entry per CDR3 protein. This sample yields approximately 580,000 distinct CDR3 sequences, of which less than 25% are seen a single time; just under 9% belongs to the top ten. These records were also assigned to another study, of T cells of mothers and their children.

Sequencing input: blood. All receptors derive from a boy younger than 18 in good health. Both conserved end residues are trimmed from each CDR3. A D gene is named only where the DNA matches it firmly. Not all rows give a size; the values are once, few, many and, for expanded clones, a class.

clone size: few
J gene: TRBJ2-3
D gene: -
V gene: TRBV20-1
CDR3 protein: SAITGVLTDTQY

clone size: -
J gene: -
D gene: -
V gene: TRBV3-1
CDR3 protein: ASSQDWGYEQY

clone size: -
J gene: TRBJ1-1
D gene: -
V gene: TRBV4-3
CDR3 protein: ASSPGRPNTEAF

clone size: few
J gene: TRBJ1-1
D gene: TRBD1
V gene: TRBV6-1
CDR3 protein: ASSVSPTGRNTEAF

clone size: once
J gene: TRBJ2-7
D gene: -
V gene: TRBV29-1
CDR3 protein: SVDTAESYEQY

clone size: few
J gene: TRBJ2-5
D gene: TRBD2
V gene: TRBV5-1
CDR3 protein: ASSASSGGWETQY

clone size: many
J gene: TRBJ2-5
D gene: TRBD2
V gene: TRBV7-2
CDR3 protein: ASRMTSGSGQETQY

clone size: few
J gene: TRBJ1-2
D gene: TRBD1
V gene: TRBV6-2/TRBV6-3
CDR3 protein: ASSYDRATNYGYT

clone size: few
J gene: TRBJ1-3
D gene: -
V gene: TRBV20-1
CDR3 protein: SANGAGSSGNTIY

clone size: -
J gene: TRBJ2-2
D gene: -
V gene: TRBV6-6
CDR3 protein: ASSRRTHTGELF

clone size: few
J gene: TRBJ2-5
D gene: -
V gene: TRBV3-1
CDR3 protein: ASSQESLHQETQY

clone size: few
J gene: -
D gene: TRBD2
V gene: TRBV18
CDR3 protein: ASSPGNAGGGYEQY

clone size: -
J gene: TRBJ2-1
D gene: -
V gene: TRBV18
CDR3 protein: ASSPPLAPMGNEQF

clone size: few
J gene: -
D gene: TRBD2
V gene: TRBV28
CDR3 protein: ASSIPGLAGENEQF

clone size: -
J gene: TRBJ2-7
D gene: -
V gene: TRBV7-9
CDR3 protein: ASGPEGIRSYEQY

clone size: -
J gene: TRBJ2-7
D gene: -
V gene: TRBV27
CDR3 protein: ASYPVGFQDPTVYEQY

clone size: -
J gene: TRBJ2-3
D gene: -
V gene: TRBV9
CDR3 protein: ASSVTIGVTDTQY

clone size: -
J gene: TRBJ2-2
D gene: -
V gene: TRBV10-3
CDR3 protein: AISESGVRFTGELF

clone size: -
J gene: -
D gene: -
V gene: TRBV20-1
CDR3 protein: SAREPVTKETQY

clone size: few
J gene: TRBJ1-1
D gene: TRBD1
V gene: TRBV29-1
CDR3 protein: SVVTGQGGTF

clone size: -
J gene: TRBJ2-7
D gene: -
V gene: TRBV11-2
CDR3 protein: ASLSGSSRNSYEQY

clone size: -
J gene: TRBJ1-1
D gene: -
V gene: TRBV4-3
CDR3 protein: ASSQVMEVTGHNTEAF

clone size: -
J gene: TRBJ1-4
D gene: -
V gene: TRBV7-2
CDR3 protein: ASSLYAGTRGEKLF

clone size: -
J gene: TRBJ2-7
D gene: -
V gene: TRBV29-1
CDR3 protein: SVDGTGAGEQY

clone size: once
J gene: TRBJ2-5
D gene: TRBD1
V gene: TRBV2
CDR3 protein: ASLTDRAMFETQY

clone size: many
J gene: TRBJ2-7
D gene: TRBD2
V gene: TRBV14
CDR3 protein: ASSRRTGGYEQY

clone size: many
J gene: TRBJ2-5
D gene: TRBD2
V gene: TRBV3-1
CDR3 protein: ASSQGLAGEGETQY

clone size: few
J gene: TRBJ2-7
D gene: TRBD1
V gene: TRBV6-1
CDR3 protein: ASRTGFGINEQY

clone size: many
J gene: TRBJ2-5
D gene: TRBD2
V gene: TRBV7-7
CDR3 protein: ASSPSGLGETQY

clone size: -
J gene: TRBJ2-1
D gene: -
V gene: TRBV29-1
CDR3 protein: SVAEYNEQF

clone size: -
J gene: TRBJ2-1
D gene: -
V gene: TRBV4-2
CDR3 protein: ASSQGGDSYNEQF

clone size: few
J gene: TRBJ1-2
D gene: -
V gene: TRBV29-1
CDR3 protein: SAWGLNYGYT

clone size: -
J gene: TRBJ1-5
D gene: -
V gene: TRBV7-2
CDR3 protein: ASSLGGAYNQPQH

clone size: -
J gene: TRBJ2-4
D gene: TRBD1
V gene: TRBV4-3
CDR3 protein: ASSQGGDRRKENIQY

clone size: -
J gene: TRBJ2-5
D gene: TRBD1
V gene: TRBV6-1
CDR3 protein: ASRDRERGETQY

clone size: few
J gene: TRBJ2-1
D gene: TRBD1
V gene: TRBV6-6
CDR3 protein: ASSLATGTGPYNEQF

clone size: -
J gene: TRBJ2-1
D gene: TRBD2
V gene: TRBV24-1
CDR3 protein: ATSAGTSILDEQF

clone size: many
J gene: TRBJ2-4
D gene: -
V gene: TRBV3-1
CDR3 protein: ASSQAGAKNIQY

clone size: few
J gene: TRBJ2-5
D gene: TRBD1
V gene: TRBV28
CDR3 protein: ASSPLDRDQETQY

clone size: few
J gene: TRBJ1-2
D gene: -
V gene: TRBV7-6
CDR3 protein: ASSFGLTSGYT

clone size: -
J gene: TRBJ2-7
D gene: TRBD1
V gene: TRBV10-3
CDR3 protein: AISPGTGTAVGEQY

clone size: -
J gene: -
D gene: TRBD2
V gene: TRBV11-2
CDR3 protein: ASTSTSGSYEQY

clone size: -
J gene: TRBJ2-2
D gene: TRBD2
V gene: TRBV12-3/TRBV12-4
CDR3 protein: ASSLAGRNTGELL

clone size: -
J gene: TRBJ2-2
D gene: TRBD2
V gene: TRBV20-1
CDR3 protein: SASPAGGFRELF

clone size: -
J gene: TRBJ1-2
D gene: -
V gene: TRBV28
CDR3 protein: ASSLIGQINGYT

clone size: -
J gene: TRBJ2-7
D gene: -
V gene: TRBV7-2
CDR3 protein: ASSLNPISGEQY

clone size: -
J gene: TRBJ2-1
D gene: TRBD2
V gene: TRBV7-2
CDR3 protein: ASSRRTSGAYNEQF

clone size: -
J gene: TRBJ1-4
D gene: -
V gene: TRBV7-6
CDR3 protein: ASSLGAAGTNEKLF

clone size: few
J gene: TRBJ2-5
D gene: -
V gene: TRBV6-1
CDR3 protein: ASSEARFGETQY

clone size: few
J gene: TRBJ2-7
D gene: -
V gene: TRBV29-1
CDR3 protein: SVGSAGQSSYEQY

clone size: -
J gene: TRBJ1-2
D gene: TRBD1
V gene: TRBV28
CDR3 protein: ATLLDRGLNGYT

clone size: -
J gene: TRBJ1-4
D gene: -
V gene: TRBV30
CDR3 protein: AWSARRTANEKLF

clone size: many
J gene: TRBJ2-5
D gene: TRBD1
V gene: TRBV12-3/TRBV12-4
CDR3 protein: ASSATGGGETQY

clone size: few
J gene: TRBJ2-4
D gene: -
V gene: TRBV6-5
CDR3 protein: ATMGRLAKNIQY

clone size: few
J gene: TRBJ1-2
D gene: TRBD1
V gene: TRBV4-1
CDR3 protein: ASSQGLRDSANYGYT

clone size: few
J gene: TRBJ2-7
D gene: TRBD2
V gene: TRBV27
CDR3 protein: ASSLTSDPIYEQY